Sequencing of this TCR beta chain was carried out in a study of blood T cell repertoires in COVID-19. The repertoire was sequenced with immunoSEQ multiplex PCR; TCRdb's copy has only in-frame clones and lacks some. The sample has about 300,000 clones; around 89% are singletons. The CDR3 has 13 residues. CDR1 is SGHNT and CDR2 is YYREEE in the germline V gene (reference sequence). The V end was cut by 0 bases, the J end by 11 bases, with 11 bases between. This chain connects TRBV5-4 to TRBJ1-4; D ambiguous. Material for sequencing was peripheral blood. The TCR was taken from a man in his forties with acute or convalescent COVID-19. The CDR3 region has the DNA TGTGCCAGCAGCTTGGCAGGAGGGAGTAAACTGTTTTTT. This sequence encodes CASSLAGGSKLFF.